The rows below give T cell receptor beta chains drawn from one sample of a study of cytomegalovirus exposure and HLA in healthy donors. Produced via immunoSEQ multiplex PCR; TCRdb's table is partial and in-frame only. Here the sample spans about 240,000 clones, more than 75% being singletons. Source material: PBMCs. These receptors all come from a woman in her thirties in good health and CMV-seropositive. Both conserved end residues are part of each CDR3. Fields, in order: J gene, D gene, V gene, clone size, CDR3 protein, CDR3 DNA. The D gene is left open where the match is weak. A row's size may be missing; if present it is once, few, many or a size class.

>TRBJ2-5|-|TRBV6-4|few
CASSPTGGETQYF
TGTGCCAGCAGCCCCACGGGCGGGGAGACCCAGTACTTC
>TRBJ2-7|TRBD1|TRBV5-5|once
CASSLETGENAYEQYF
TGTGCCAGCAGCTTGGAGACAGGGGAAAATGCCTACGAGCAGTACTTC
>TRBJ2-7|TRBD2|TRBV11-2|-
CASSVGVAGGNEQYF
TGTGCCAGCAGCGTCGGGGTGGCGGGGGGCAACGAGCAGTACTTC
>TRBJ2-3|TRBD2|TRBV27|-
CASSSILAGVADTQYF
TGTGCCAGCAGCTCTATACTAGCGGGAGTGGCAGATACGCAGTATTTT
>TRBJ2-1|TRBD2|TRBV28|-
CASRPSGRTGEQFF
TGTGCCAGCAGACCAAGCGGGAGGACCGGGGAGCAGTTCTTC
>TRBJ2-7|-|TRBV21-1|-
CASSRRIIRYEQYF
TGTGCCAGCAGCAGGAGGATCATCAGGTACGAGCAGTACTTC
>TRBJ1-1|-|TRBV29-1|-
CSGRPGNTEAFF
TGCAGCGGACGCCCGGGGAACACTGAAGCTTTCTTT
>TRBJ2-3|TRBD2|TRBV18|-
CASSQGLDSTDTQYF
TGTGCCAGCTCACAAGGACTAGATAGCACAGATACGCAGTATTTT
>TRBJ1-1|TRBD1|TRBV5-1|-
CASSLTGDTEAFF
TGCGCCAGCAGCCTAACAGGGGACACTGAAGCTTTCTTT
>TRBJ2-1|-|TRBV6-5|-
CASSYSVSTRDNEQFF
TGTGCCAGCAGTTACTCGGTGTCTACTCGCGACAATGAGCAGTTCTTC
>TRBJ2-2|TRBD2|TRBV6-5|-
CASSYGLAGEFGELFF
TGTGCCAGCAGTTACGGACTAGCGGGAGAGTTTGGGGAGCTGTTTTTT
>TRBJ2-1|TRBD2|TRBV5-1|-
CASSLVGYGSGNNEQFF
TGCGCCAGCAGCTTGGTTGGGTATGGTAGCGGGAACAATGAGCAGTTCTTC
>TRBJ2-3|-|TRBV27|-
CASSLADSTDTQYF
TGTGCCAGCAGTTTAGCGGATAGCACAGATACGCAGTATTTT
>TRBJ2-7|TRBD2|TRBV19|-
CASMTSGSNNEQYF
TGTGCCAGTATGACTAGCGGGAGTAACAACGAGCAGTACTTC
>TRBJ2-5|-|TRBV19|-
CASSIFRGSETQYF
TGTGCCAGTAGTATTTTTCGGGGGAGCGAGACCCAGTACTTC
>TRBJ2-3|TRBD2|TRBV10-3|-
CAISSGLAVLDTQYF
TGTGCCATCAGCTCGGGACTAGCGGTTTTAGATACGCAGTATTTT
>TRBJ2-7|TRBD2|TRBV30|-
CASRRRESHEQYF
TGTGCCTCCCGAAGGCGGGAGTCCCACGAGCAGTACTTC
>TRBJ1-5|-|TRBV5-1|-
CASSFVRVPNQPQHF
TGCGCCAGCAGCTTTGTCAGGGTACCCAATCAGCCCCAGCATTTT
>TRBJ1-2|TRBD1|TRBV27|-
CASASQGGIYYGYTF
TGTGCCAGCGCAAGCCAGGGGGGAATATACTATGGCTACACCTTC
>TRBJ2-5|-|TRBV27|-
CASRHNRVNQVETQYF
TGTGCCAGCCGTCATAACAGGGTCAATCAGGTAGAGACCCAGTACTTC
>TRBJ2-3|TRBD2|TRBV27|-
CASSLLGLAGLRTDTQYF
TGTGCCAGCAGTTTATTGGGCCTAGCGGGACTACGCACAGATACGCAGTATTTT
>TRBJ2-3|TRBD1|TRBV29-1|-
CSVAGGQGSTDTQYF
TGCAGCGTTGCCGGGGGACAGGGGAGCACAGATACGCAGTATTTT
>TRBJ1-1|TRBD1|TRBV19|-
CATQGEETNTEAFF
TGTGCCACACAGGGGGAGGAAACCAACACTGAAGCTTTCTTT
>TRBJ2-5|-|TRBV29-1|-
CSVWWAETQYF
TGCAGCGTTTGGTGGGCGGAGACCCAGTACTTC
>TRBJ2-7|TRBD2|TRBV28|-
CASSSTAGEMGYEQYF
TGTGCCAGCAGTTCTACAGCGGGAGAAATGGGGTACGAGCAGTACTTC
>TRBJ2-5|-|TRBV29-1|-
CSVATEVRETQYF
TGCAGCGTGGCTACGGAGGTACGAGAGACCCAGTACTTC
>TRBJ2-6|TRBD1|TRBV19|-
CASSIDPLTGGGSGANVLTF
TGTGCCAGTAGTATAGATCCGCTAACAGGGGGAGGTTCAGGGGCCAACGTCCTGACTTTC
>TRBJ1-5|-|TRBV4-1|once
CASSSENQPQHF
TGCGCCAGCAGTAGTGAAAATCAGCCCCAGCATTTT
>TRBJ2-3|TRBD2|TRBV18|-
CASSRDLAGGPDTQYF
TGTGCCAGCTCACGTGATTTAGCGGGAGGCCCAGATACGCAGTATTTT
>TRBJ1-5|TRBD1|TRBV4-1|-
CASSHGQGEQPQHF
TGCGCCAGCAGCCATGGACAGGGAGAGCAGCCCCAGCATTTT
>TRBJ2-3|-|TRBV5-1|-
CASSLSPSVTDTQYF
TGCGCCAGCAGCTTGTCGCCTAGCGTAACAGATACGCAGTATTTT
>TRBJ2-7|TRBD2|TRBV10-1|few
CASAPGLAGEQYF
TGCGCCAGCGCTCCGGGACTAGCGGGCGAGCAGTACTTC
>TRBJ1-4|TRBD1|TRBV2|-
CASSRTGGTNEKLFF
TGTGCCAGCAGCAGGACAGGGGGAACTAATGAAAAACTGTTTTTT
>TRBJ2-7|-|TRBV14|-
CASSRSGSSSYEQYF
TGTGCCAGCAGCCGCTCGGGATCGAGCTCCTACGAGCAGTACTTC
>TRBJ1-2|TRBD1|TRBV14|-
CASSWTGGFEGYTF
TGTGCCAGCAGCTGGACAGGGGGCTTTGAGGGCTACACCTTC
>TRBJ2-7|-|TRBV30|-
CAWSVQGYEQYF
TGTGCCTGGAGTGTACAGGGTTACGAGCAGTACTTC
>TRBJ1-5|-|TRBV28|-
CASKIGGGGTRSNQPQHF
TGTGCCAGCAAAATAGGGGGGGGAGGAACGAGGAGCAATCAGCCCCAGCATTTT
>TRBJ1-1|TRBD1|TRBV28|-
CASSPGTGLEAFF
TGTGCCAGCAGTCCCGGGACAGGTCTTGAAGCTTTCTTT
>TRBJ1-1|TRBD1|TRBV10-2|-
CASSSWDRNMNTEAFF
TGCGCCAGCAGTTCATGGGACAGGAACATGAACACTGAAGCTTTCTTT
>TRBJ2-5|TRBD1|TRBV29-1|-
CSASRAGGQETQYF
TGCAGCGCGAGCCGGGCAGGGGGCCAAGAGACCCAGTACTTC
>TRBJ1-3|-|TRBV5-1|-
CASSLVGGQYGNTIYF
TGCGCCAGCAGCTTGGTCGGGGGGCAATATGGAAACACCATATATTTT
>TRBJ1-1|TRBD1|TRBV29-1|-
CSVGTGGNTEAFF
TGCAGCGTTGGGACAGGGGGAAACACTGAAGCTTTCTTT
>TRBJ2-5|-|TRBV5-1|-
CASSLAKGVPETQYF
TGCGCCAGCAGCTTGGCCAAGGGGGTCCCAGAGACCCAGTACTTC
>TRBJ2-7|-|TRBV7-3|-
CASSLGGPSSYEQYF
TGTGCCAGCAGCTTAGGCGGGCCTAGCTCCTACGAGCAGTACTTC
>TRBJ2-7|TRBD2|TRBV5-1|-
CASSLTSASYEQYF
TGCGCCAGCAGCTTGACTAGCGCTTCCTACGAGCAGTACTTC
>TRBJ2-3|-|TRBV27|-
CASSRTGYGTDTQYF
TGTGCCAGCAGTCGAACGGGGTACGGCACAGATACGCAGTATTTT
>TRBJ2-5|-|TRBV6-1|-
CASSEGYETQYF
TGTGCCAGCAGTGAGGGCTATGAGACCCAGTACTTC
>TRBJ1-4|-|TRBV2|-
CASSEWGGSNEKLFF
TGTGCCAGCAGTGAATGGGGGGGCTCTAATGAAAAACTGTTTTTT
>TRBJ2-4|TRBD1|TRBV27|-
CASSPRLDRGDIQYF
TGTGCCAGCAGTCCCCGCTTAGACAGGGGCGACATTCAGTACTTC
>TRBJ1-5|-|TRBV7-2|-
CASSLGPGGLYHQPQHF
TGTGCCAGCAGCTTAGGACCGGGTGGACTGTACCATCAGCCCCAGCATTTT
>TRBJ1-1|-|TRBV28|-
CASSPAPGRGNTEAFF
TGTGCCAGCAGCCCAGCCCCGGGTAGGGGAAACACTGAAGCTTTCTTT
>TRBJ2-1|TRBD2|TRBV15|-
CATSKAGNSYNEQFF
TGTGCCACCAGCAAAGCGGGAAACTCCTACAATGAGCAGTTCTTC
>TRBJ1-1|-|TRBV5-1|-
CASGNGSGTRRTEAFF
TGCGCCAGCGGAAACGGAAGCGGGACTCGTCGGACTGAAGCTTTCTTT
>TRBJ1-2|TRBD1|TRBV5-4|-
CASSEGLGQGNNYGYTF
TGTGCCAGCAGCGAGGGTTTGGGACAGGGGAACAACTATGGCTACACCTTC
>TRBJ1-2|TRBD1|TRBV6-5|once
CASSDDRGHIYGYTF
TGTGCCAGCAGCGACGACAGGGGACATATTTATGGCTACACCTTC
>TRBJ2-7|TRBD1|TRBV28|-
CASKSGTGYYEQYF
TGTGCCAGCAAATCCGGGACAGGGTACTACGAGCAGTACTTC
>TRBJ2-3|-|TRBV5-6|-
CASSPRGSDTQYF
TGTGCCAGCAGCCCGAGGGGGTCAGATACGCAGTATTTT
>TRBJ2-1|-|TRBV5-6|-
CASSLGGREPSYYNEQFF
TGTGCCAGCAGCTTGGGGGGGCGGGAGCCCTCCTACTACAATGAGCAGTTCTTC
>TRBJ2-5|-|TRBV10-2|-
CASRDTGTQYF
TGCGCCAGCAGAGACACTGGGACCCAGTACTTC
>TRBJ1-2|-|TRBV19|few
CASSPERGSNYGYTF
TGTGCCAGTTCCCCCGAAAGGGGATCTAACTATGGCTACACCTTC